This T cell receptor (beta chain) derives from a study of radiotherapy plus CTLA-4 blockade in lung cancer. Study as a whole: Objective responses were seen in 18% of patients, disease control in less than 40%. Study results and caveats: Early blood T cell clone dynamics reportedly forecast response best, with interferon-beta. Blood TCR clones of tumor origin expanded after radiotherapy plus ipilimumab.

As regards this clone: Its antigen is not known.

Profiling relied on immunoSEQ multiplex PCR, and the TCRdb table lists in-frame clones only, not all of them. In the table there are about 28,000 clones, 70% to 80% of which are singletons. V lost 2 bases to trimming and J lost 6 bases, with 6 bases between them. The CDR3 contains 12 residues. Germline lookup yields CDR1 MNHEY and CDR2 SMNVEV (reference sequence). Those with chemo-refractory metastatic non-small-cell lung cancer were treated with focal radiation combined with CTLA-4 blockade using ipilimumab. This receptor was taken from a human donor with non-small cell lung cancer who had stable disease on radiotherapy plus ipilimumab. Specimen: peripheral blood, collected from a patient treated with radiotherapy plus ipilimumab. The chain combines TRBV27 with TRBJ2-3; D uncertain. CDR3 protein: CASSLMGDTQYF. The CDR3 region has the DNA TGTGCCAGCAGTTTAATGGGGGATACGCAGTATTTT.